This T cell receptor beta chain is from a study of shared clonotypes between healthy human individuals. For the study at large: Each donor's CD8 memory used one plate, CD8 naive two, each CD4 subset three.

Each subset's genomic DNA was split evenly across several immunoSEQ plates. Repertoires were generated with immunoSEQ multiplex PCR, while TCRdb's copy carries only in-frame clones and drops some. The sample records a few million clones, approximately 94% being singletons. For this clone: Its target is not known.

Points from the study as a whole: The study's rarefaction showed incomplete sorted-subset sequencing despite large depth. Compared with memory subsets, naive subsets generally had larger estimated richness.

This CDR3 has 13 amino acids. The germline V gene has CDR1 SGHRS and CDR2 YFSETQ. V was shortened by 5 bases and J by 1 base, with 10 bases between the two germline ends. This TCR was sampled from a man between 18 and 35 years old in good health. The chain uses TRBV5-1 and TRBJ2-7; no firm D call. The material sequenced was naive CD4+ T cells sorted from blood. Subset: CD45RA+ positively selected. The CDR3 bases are TGCGCCAGCAGGAATGATCCGTCCTACGAGCAGTACTTC. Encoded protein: CASRNDPSYEQYF.